This T cell receptor beta chain was identified in a study of T cell responses to AZD1222 COVID-19 vaccine. Study observations and caveats: Spike as a whole was targeted by vaccine-associated CD4 TCRs, dominant at 160-218 and 743-854.

This table comes from immunoSEQ multiplex PCR, and its TCRdb copy is limited to in-frame clones, with some not included. The sample has approximately 150,000 clones, about nine tenths seen once. This clone has a single count. Its antigen is as yet unknown. V dropped 1 base and J dropped 4; count of bases not matched to a gene: 7. The CDR3 contains 16 residues. Germline V lookup: CDR1 SGHTA, CDR2 FQGTGA. The sequence came from an adult in good health. The sample in question was peripheral blood, obtained on day 0 of AZD1222 vaccination. J is TRBJ2-1 and V is TRBV7-3; 7 bases are shared with TRBD1. Here the CDR3 DNA reads TGTGCCAGCAGCTTAAGTGGGGCAGGGGGATACAATGAGCAGTTCTTC. Translating gives CASSLSGAGGYNEQFF. The complete variable domain, with remaining parts taken from reference TRBV7-3 and TRBJ2-1, reads GAGVSQTPSNKVTEKGKYVELRCDPISGHTALYWYRQSLGQGPEFLIYFQGTGAADDSGLPNDRFFAVRPEGSVSTLKIQRTERGDSAVYLCASSLSGAGGYNEQFFGPGTRLTVL.